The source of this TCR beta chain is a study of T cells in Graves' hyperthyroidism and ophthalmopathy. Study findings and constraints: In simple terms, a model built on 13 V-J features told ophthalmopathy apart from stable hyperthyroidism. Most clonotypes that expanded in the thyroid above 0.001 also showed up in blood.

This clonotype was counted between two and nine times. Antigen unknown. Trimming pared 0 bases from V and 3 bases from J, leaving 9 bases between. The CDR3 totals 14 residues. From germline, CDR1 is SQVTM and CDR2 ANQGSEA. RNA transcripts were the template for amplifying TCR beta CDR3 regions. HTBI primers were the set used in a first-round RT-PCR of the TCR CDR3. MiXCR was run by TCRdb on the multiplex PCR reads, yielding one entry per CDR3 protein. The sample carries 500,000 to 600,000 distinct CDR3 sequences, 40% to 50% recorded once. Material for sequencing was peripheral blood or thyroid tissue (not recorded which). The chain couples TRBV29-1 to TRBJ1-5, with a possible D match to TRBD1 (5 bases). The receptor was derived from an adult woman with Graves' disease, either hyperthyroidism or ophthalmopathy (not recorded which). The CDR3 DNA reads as TGCAGCGTTGAAGATGGGGGAAACAATCAGCCCCAGCATTTT. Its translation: CSVEDGGNNQPQHF.